The sequence of this TCR beta chain was determined in a study of shared clonotypes between healthy human individuals. This CDR3 is built from 17 residues. Germline V gives CDR1 SGHRS, CDR2 YFSETQ. The junction had 14 bases not matched to a gene; V was cut back by 0 bases and J by 9 bases. With regard to this clone: A far larger clone is just one base off, so this is likely a read error. Other DNA sequences from this sample encode an identical CDR3 as well.

The genomic DNA of each subset was split evenly across several immunoSEQ plates. Researchers sequenced unsorted PBMC DNA using ten immunoSEQ deep assay plates. The protocol was immunoSEQ multiplex PCR, while the TCRdb copy is restricted to in-frame clones and leaves out a portion. The profile shows 400,000 to 500,000 clones, about 82% of them singletons. The origin of this receptor is a woman aged 40 to 49 in good health. Some clones in this sample may be carry-over from other donors' samples. Input material: PBMCs. J is TRBJ2-1 and V is TRBV5-1; 8 bases fit TRBD1. The CDR3 DNA reads TGCGCCAGCAGCTTGGTGTTTGGGACAGGAGGTCAGGCTGAGCAGTTCTTC. Its translation: CASSLVFGTGGQAEQFF.